This TCR beta chain originates from a study of regulatory T cells in long-lasting Graves disease (dated by TCRdb to the early 2020s). Some background on the complete study: Persistent Graves' disease was defined as persistently positive TSH receptor autoantibodies together with antithyroid drug treatment for over 5 years. Persistent Graves' disease patients were compared with newly diagnosed Graves' disease patients by peripheral blood TCR sequencing and RNA sequencing. The study took place in China and was registered as a clinical trial. A total of around 35 samples underwent TCR sequencing: around 13 from persistent and some 20 from newly diagnosed Graves' disease patients. In the clinical cohort, patients with persistent Graves' disease had used antithyroid drugs for an average of about 10.3 years. Study-wide findings and limitations: The authors acknowledged the small sample size as a limitation that may reduce accuracy. Only the TCR beta chain was sequenced and analyzed. Only peripheral blood was studied, because thyroid tissue, the primary lesion, was inaccessible. Persistent disease showed preferential use of TRBV28, TRBJ1-2 and TRBJ2-5, whereas newly diagnosed disease favored TRBV20-1 and TRBJ2-1. Lower TCR Shannon entropy and fewer highly expanded clones were observed in persistent Graves' disease patients than in newly diagnosed patients, which suggested clonal expansion. A larger number of public clonotypes was shared among persistent patients (approximately 2,500) than among newly diagnosed patients (approximately 1,000).

V loses 3 bases of germline sequence and J loses 6 bases, and the interval between the two ends is 8 bases. Inclusive of the bounding cysteine and phenylalanine, the CDR3 is 12 residues long. The kept DNA is CDR3 alone, 36 bases in frame from the first base. From the germline V gene, CDR1 is MDHEN and CDR2 is SYDVKM. Per the publication, the time point label means: persistent/refractory GD, antithyroid drugs over 5 years with positive TRAb. For both TCR sequencing and RNA sequencing, RNA was extracted from PBMCs in TRIzol. The diagnosis of Graves' disease followed American Thyroid Association guidelines. Patients for the study were recruited at an endocrinology department in Xi'an, China. Each patient gave about 9.1 milliliters of peripheral blood, collected in an EDTA anticoagulant tube. PBMCs were isolated by Ficoll Paque Plus density gradient separation without further T cell sorting. An Agilent 2100 Bioanalyzer and agarose gel were used to assess RNA quality, and a NanoDrop 2000 was used to measure RNA concentration.

This clonotype came up once. What this receptor recognizes is not known. Base qualities are not recorded, but no much larger clone differs from it by a single base. One read alone is a weak basis. Libraries were made using multiplex PCR. TCRdb records Illumina HiSeq 4000 as the sequencer. CDR3 regions were amplified by Arm-PCR with iRepertoire HTBI primers to construct TCR beta libraries. Before sequencing, the PCR products went through gel purification. As for the original processing: Gene usage analysis of CDR3 amino acid clonotypes relied on the roughly 60 TRBV and 14 TRBJ segments identified across samples. COPE and FqMerger were used to merge the filtered high-quality paired reads into contigs. BLAST was used to align contigs to IMGT TRBV, TRBD and TRBJ reference genes, and CDR3 was defined according to IMGT. Any clonotype with a frequency above 0.1% was classified as a highly expanded clone. Repertoire diversity was measured by Shannon entropy, and V-J evenness by the Gini coefficient. A clonotype was considered public if more than one individual shared it. The raw public reads went through TCRdb reprocessing: fastp at Q25, MiXCR clone calling, in-frame beta chains kept. Here each entry gathers all rows of one CDR3 protein and keeps the most common genes and DNA. TCRdb, rather than the study authors, made the V and J calls. The table for this sample lists over 650,000 distinct CDR3 sequences; about 30% of them were counted only once. Jointly, the top ten make up around 42% of the sample.

The chain uses TRBV28 and TRBJ1-2, with the D gene not confidently named. The sample consisted of peripheral blood mononuclear cells (PBMCs), taken when the disease was refractory, from a patient treated with antithyroid drugs. The TCR originated in a female donor with Graves disease. In nucleotides, the sequence is TGTGCCAGCAGTTTGAGCGCCCATGGCTACACCTTC. Its protein product is CASSLSAHGYTF.